Shown below are 2 T cell receptor beta chains from a single sample sequenced in a study of T cells after yellow fever vaccination. TCRdb re-called the 5' RACE reads with MiXCR, one entry per CDR3 protein. The sample contains some 350,000 distinct CDR3 sequences, 8.7% of which appear only once. The material was PBMCs, obtained on the day of the first yellow fever vaccination. The receptors were sampled from a man younger than 30 who received the YFV17D yellow fever vaccine.

This clonotype was counted ten times or more. This sequence joins TRBV7-2 and TRBJ2-5; D remains ambiguous. The CDR3 spans 13 residues. Germline loops: CDR1 SGHTA, CDR2 FQGNSA. V shed 2 bases and J shed 5 bases, with 9 bases lying between them. The CDR3 loop reads CASSLKGWETQYF. For the CDR3, the DNA is TGTGCCAGCAGCTTAAAGGGCTGGGAGACCCAGTACTTC.

In this sample, this clonotype turned up a few times. The chain carries TRBV18 and TRBJ2-7, with TRBD1 as a possible D gene (5 bases). The germline V gene encodes CDR1 KGHSH and CDR2 LQKENI. The CDR3 runs 13 residues. V was shortened by 3 bases and J by 7 bases, with 13 bases between the two germline ends. The CDR3 region has the DNA TGTGCCAGCTCACCTGGGGCAGCGATGGAGCAGTACGTC. Translating gives CASSPGAAMEQYV.